These 13 T cell receptor beta chains were sequenced from one sample in a study of OX40 agonist ivuxolimab in advanced cancers. Clones were sequenced by immunoSEQ multiplex PCR, and TCRdb holds only the in-frame ones, with some missing. The sample lists about 80,000 clones, approximately 90% occurring once. The material sequenced was CD4+ or CD8+ T cells sorted from blood, taken in a trial of the OX40 agonist ivuxolimab. These receptor sequences come from an adult with an advanced solid tumor such as melanoma, head and neck, liver or kidney cancer.

The chain uses TRBV7-2 and TRBJ2-7, with D possibly matching TRBD2 (7 bases). There are 15 residues in the CDR3. The V gene lost 4 bases and the J gene lost 2 bases, with 15 bases spanning the gap. CDR1 SGHTA and CDR2 FQGNSA come from the germline V gene. CDR3: CASSSDAGAPYEQYF. The CDR3 DNA reads TGTGCCAGCAGCTCCGATGCGGGGGCCCCCTACGAGCAGTACTTC.

The chain uses TRBV18 and TRBJ1-5, with 7 bases that match TRBD1. CDR1 KGHSH and CDR2 LQKENI come from the germline V gene. CDR3 length equals 15 residues. V dropped 3 bases and J dropped 5; count of bases not matched to a gene: 7. The CDR3 loop reads CASSPTGRADQPQHF. The CDR3 DNA reads TGTGCCAGCTCACCGACAGGGAGGGCGGATCAGCCCCAGCATTTT. Using reference TRBV18 and TRBJ1-5 for the parts outside the CDR3, the full variable domain is NAGVMQNPRHLVRRRGQEARLRCSPMKGHSHVYWYRQLPEEGLKFMVYLQKENIIDESGMPKERFSAEFPKEGPSILRIQQVVRGDSAAYFCASSPTGRADQPQHFGDGTRLSIL.

About this clone: One end of the junction does not line up with germline, which may come from a read error. The chain couples TRBV29-1 to TRBJ2-2; TRBD2 might be the D (6 bases). CDR1 and CDR2 from the germline V gene are SQVTM and ANQGSEA. The CDR3 loop spans 9 amino acids. This CDR3 is CSVGGVPVF. The CDR3 DNA reads as TGCAGCGTTGGGGGGGTGCCTGTTTTT.

The rearrangement joins TRBV6-6 to TRBJ2-5; the D gene is possibly TRBD1 (6 bases). This CDR3 spans 16 amino acids. The V end was cut by 4 bases, the J end by 2 bases, with 17 bases between. Germline loops: CDR1 MNHNY, CDR2 SVGAGI (reference sequence). DNA of the CDR3: TGTGCCAGCAGTTTTTCCAGGGGTGAGGGGCAAGAGACCCAGTACTTC. This encodes CASSFSRGEGQETQYF.

J is TRBJ2-2 and V is TRBV6-5; D is undetermined. V dropped 8 bases and J dropped 1 base, with 2 bases sitting between them. Germline V gives CDR1 MNHEY, CDR2 SVGAGI. This CDR3 is built from 11 residues. This CDR3 reads CASRNTGELFF. The CDR3 region has the DNA TGTGCCAGCCGGAACACCGGGGAGCTGTTTTTT.

This CDR3 is CASSLIRGDTEAFF. In DNA form, the CDR3 reads TGCGCCAGCAGCTTGATCCGTGGGGACACTGAAGCTTTCTTT. This sequence joins TRBV5-1 and TRBJ1-1; D is undetermined. Trimming stripped 1 base from V and 3 bases from J, with 10 bases between. Germline CDR1 reads SGHRS; CDR2 reads YFSETQ. This CDR3 has 14 residues.

The chain carries TRBV6-5 and TRBJ2-1, with TRBD1 as a possible D gene (6 bases). The CDR3 has 14 amino acids. V was shortened by 4 bases and J by 5 bases, with 12 bases between the two germline ends. Germline V gene data show CDR1 as MNHEY and CDR2 as SVGAGI. CDR3 nucleotides: TGTGCCAGCAGTTCGGACAGACTTAACAATGAGCAGTTCTTC. Translated: CASSSDRLNNEQFF.

J is TRBJ2-6 and V is TRBV5-1; 7 positions agree with TRBD1. Germline values: CDR1 SGHRS, CDR2 YFSETQ. Germline trimming cut 0 bases from V and 1 base from J; bases unmatched to any gene: 7. CDR3 length: 18 residues. This CDR3 is CASSLGGTDSSGANVLTF. CDR3 coding DNA: TGCGCCAGCAGCTTGGGGGGGACAGATTCTTCTGGGGCCAACGTCCTGACTTTC.

This clone has more than one count but fewer than ten. The rearrangement links TRBV6-4 to TRBJ2-1, with 10 bases matching TRBD1. CDR3 length equals 15 residues. Trimming took 4 bases from V and 6 from J; bases not matched to a gene: 6. Per germline, CDR1 MRHNA and CDR2 SNTAGT. The CDR3 region is CASSATGQGGNEQFF. The CDR3 DNA reads as TGTGCCAGCAGTGCTACAGGACAGGGGGGCAATGAGCAGTTCTTC.

J is TRBJ1-1 and V is TRBV4-3; 9 nucleotides line up with TRBD1. With 6 bases clipped from V and 0 bases from J, the junction kept 11 bases outside the gene matches. Germline V CDR1 and CDR2: LGHNA, YSLEER. CDR3 length: 17 residues. The CDR3 nucleotides read TGCGCCAGCAGGCCCGGCGGGGACAGGGAAATGAACACTGAAGCTTTCTTT. Translating it yields CASRPGGDREMNTEAFF.

The chain recombines TRBV14 with TRBJ1-3, with unresolved D. V was shortened by 1 base and J by 1 base, with 2 bases between the two germline ends. The CDR3 runs to 13 residues. Germline values: CDR1 SGHDN, CDR2 FVKESK. CDR3 sequence: CASSQASGNTIYF. The CDR3 DNA reads TGTGCCAGCAGCCAAGCATCTGGAAACACCATATATTTT.

Here the CDR3 reads CASGGGLGQPQHF. The CDR3 bases are TGTGCCAGCGGGGGGGGGCTGGGTCAGCCCCAGCATTTT. This chain joins TRBV6-1 and TRBJ1-5, with TRBD1 as a possible D gene (6 bases). Germline V CDR1 and CDR2: MNHNS, SASEGT. V was pared by 8 bases and J by 6 bases, with 14 bases between. This CDR3 is built from 13 residues.

The chain recombines TRBV6-1 with TRBJ1-2; D is ambiguous. The V gene lost 5 bases and the J gene lost 6 bases, with 13 bases spanning the gap. The CDR3 consists of 13 residues. The germline gives CDR1 MNHNS, CDR2 SASEGT. The CDR3 is CASSPGVPNGYTF. The CDR3 nucleotides read TGTGCCAGCAGTCCCGGGGTCCCGAATGGCTACACCTTC.